This TCR beta chain was documented in a study of CD8 T cells in ankylosing spondylitis. This clonotype was detected many times. The antigen remains unidentified. The study, taken as a whole, reports: Ankylosing spondylitis blood seemed to carry a telltale TCR beta motif made of eight highly homologous variants.

Trimming at V came to 1 base and at J to 6 bases, leaving 2 bases not matched to a gene. The length of the CDR3 is 14 residues. In TCRdb, the 5' RACE reads were re-called with MiXCR into one record per CDR3 protein. The data show about 170,000 distinct CDR3 sequences, with 15% to 20% seen just once and about 8% held by the top ten. The rearrangement joins TRBV12-3 or TRBV12-4 to TRBJ2-3; TRBD2 aligns across 9 bases. The clonotype originates from a male donor with ankylosing spondylitis or in good health (not recorded which). Source material: blood, either unsorted or a sorted T cell fraction (not recorded which). As DNA, the CDR3 is TGTGCCAGCAGTTTAGGGACTAGCGAGGATACGCAGTATTTT. Encoded protein: CASSLGTSEDTQYF.